The rows below give T cell receptor beta chains drawn from one sample of a study of T cell repertoires in cytomegalovirus infection. The antigens these receptors bind are not known. TCRdb re-derived calls from the reads in MiXCR, one entry per CDR3 protein. The sample holds 830,000 or so distinct CDR3 sequences, roughly 33% seen once. Source: cultured CD8+ T cells from PBMCs, taken from culture after CMV antigen stimulation. Receptors were obtained from a human donor in good health (CMV status not recorded). Some clones in this sample may be carry-over from other donors' samples. The CDR3 runs from the conserved cysteine through the conserved F or W. D genes are given only for firm matches. The size of a clone is reported for some rows only, either as once, few or many, or as a class for expanded clones.

j_call d_call v_call clone_size cdr3_nt cdr3_aa
TRBJ2-1 NA TRBV6-2/TRBV6-3 few TGTGCCACCCTGAGTGATGAGCAGTTCTTC CATLSDEQFF
TRBJ2-2 NA TRBV7-6 NA TGTGCCAGCAGCTCAGGGGCACGAGGGCGGACCGGGGAGCTGTTTTTT CASSSGARGRTGELFF
TRBJ2-5 NA TRBV7-6 NA TGTGCCAGCAGCGAAGGCGTCAGGGCCGATCAAGAGACCCAGTACTTC CASSEGVRADQETQYF
TRBJ1-2 NA TRBV7-9 NA TGTGCCAGCAGCCCTGTACAGGGAGCTAACTATGGCTACACCTTC CASSPVQGANYGYTF
TRBJ1-1 TRBD1 TRBV6-1 NA TGTGCCAGCAGTGAAGACATAGGGACAGATGAAGCTTTCTTT CASSEDIGTDEAFF
TRBJ2-5 TRBD1 TRBV5-1 NA TGCGCCAGCAGCGCCTACCCCGGGACAGGAATTGAAGAGACCCAGTACTTC CASSAYPGTGIEETQYF
TRBJ1-1 TRBD1 TRBV4-1 NA TGCGCCAGCAGCCAAGATATGGGGAGGGGGCCTGAAGCTTTCTTT CASSQDMGRGPEAFF
TRBJ2-5 TRBD2 TRBV5-6 NA TGTGCCAGCAGCTTCTGGACTAGCAAGTACCAAGAGACCCAGTACTTC CASSFWTSKYQETQYF
TRBJ2-5 NA TRBV7-2 many TGTGCCAGCAGCTTCCGCCGGGGACAAGAGACCCAGTACTTC CASSFRRGQETQYF
TRBJ1-5 NA TRBV4-1 NA TGCGCCAGCAGCCAAGATCTGGGATTTCATCAGCCCCAGCATTTT CASSQDLGFHQPQHF